Listed below are T cell receptor beta chains from one sample, sequenced in a study of blood T cell repertoires in COVID-19. Measured with immunoSEQ multiplex PCR; TCRdb has only the in-frame clones, and not every one. The sample lists some 370,000 clones, 83% occurring once. The material sequenced was PBMCs or T cells enriched from blood (not recorded which). The receptors stem from a woman between 50 and 59 years old who had recovered from COVID-19. Each CDR3 is given with its conserved first and last residue. Fields, in order: V gene, clone size, D gene, J gene, CDR3 DNA, CDR3 protein. A D gene is named only where the DNA matches it firmly. Clone sizes are given selectively: once, few, many, or a class where the clone is expanded.

TRBV5-1	-	TRBD2	TRBJ2-1	TGCGCCAGCAGCTTGGGACTAGCAGAGTACAATGAGCAGTTCTTC	CASSLGLAEYNEQFF
TRBV5-4	-	TRBD1	TRBJ1-1	TGTGCCAGCCTGATCAGGGGGCGCGACACTGAAGCTTTCTTT	CASLIRGRDTEAFF
TRBV3-1/TRBV3-2	few	-	TRBJ1-2	TGTGCCAGCAGCCCTCAACCGGGACTGCTATACTATGGCTACACCTTC	CASSPQPGLLYYGYTF
TRBV18	many	-	TRBJ1-4	TGTGCCAGCTCACCCGCGACAACTAATGAAAAACTGTTTTTT	CASSPATTNEKLFF
TRBV7-2	-	-	TRBJ1-1	TGTGCCAGCAGCGTAGCACAGGGTAAGGGCACTGAAGCTTTCTTT	CASSVAQGKGTEAFF
TRBV25-1	few	TRBD1	TRBJ1-1	TGTGCCAGCAGTCCGGGGACAGGGGCCACTGAAGCTTTCTTT	CASSPGTGATEAFF
TRBV25-1	-	TRBD1	TRBJ1-6	TGTGCCAGCAGCCCGACAGGGCAGGGTCACTCACCCCTCCACTTT	CASSPTGQGHSPLHF
TRBV7-2	many	-	TRBJ1-5	TGTGCCAGCAGCTTAGGGAGGGCTCAGCCCCAGCATTTT	CASSLGRAQPQHF
TRBV6-5	-	TRBD2	TRBJ2-1	TGTGCCAGCAGTCTACCGGGACTAGCGGGATTTCAGTTCTTC	CASSLPGLAGFQFF
TRBV11-1	few	-	TRBJ2-7	TGTGCCAGCAGCTTAGCCCAGATGTCCTACGAGCAGTACTTC	CASSLAQMSYEQYF
TRBV6-2/TRBV6-3	few	-	TRBJ1-2	TGTGCCAGCAGTTACCCAGGCAACCTCCCCTATGGCTACACCTTC	CASSYPGNLPYGYTF
TRBV7-2	-	TRBD2	TRBJ2-7	TGTGCCAGCAGCCCCCAAGGGACTAGCGGCAGCTCCTACGAGCAGTACTTC	CASSPQGTSGSSYEQYF
TRBV6-1	-	TRBD1	TRBJ1-2	TGTGCCAGCAGTGAATATTTGGACAGGGAATTAGGATATGGCTACACCTTC	CASSEYLDRELGYGYTF
TRBV6-2/TRBV6-3	few	-	TRBJ2-7	TGTGCCAGCAGTCCCGGGACTCCAAGGCCATCGGGCGAGCAGTACTTC	CASSPGTPRPSGEQYF
TRBV6-2/TRBV6-3	-	-	TRBJ2-7	TGTGCCAGCAGTTACTCGTGGCAGGAAAACTACGAGCAGTACTTC	CASSYSWQENYEQYF
TRBV23-1	-	-	TRBJ2-1	TGCGCCAGCAGTCAATCAGGAAGGGGGATCGACTCCTACAATGAGCAGTTCTTC	CASSQSGRGIDSYNEQFF